This is a list of T cell receptor beta chains from one sample in a study of monozygotic twins with inflammatory bowel disease. Reanalyzing the 5' RACE reads, TCRdb keeps one entry per CDR3 protein, without DNA. This sample carries fewer than 400,000 distinct CDR3 sequences, with more than 4.5% going to the ten biggest clones. Sample: blood. The receptors originated from a human donor with ulcerative colitis or Crohn's disease, or a healthy co-twin of an affected twin (not recorded which). The CDR3 runs from the conserved cysteine through the conserved F or W.

J gene: TRBJ2-1
V gene: TRBV12-3/TRBV12-4
CDR3 protein: CASSIPGGNEQFF

J gene: TRBJ2-7
V gene: TRBV20-1
CDR3 protein: CSALGGSFDEQYF

J gene: TRBJ2-1
V gene: TRBV12-3/TRBV12-4
CDR3 protein: CASSQLAGGFNNEQFF

J gene: TRBJ1-3
V gene: TRBV9
CDR3 protein: CASSVEGVGNTIYF

J gene: TRBJ2-2
V gene: TRBV7-9
CDR3 protein: CATSGRQNTGELFF

J gene: TRBJ2-5
V gene: TRBV30
CDR3 protein: CAWKDDRATETQYF

J gene: TRBJ1-3
V gene: TRBV5-4
CDR3 protein: CASSLGGLIGNTIYF

J gene: TRBJ1-4
V gene: TRBV18
CDR3 protein: CASSPSKQGEKLFF

J gene: TRBJ2-1
V gene: TRBV6-5
CDR3 protein: CASSFDSSSYNEQFF

J gene: TRBJ2-7
V gene: TRBV28
CDR3 protein: CASRTTMTYEQYF

J gene: TRBJ1-3
V gene: TRBV19
CDR3 protein: CASSIRGGSGNTIYF

J gene: TRBJ1-1
V gene: TRBV6-2/TRBV6-3
CDR3 protein: CASSYPPRTEAFF

J gene: TRBJ2-5
V gene: TRBV15
CDR3 protein: CATSRDRVTQYF

J gene: TRBJ2-3
V gene: TRBV7-2
CDR3 protein: CASSSRSSLEYF

J gene: TRBJ2-1
V gene: TRBV29-1
CDR3 protein: CSAEGTGVEGEQFF

J gene: TRBJ2-7
V gene: TRBV28
CDR3 protein: CASSFPGAMGEQYF

J gene: TRBJ2-3
V gene: TRBV7-2
CDR3 protein: CASSRRAGRTDTQYF

J gene: TRBJ2-1
V gene: TRBV25-1
CDR3 protein: CASSGNLAGAFNEQFF

J gene: TRBJ2-3
V gene: TRBV7-7
CDR3 protein: CASSPTGTTDTQYF

J gene: TRBJ2-6
V gene: TRBV5-5
CDR3 protein: CASSLVWSGANVLTF

J gene: TRBJ2-4
V gene: TRBV20-1
CDR3 protein: CSASRGLTKNIQYF

J gene: TRBJ2-1
V gene: TRBV7-2
CDR3 protein: CASSGRGTRSYNEQFF

J gene: TRBJ1-1
V gene: TRBV5-5
CDR3 protein: CASSLWENTEAFF

J gene: TRBJ2-3
V gene: TRBV10-3
CDR3 protein: CAISPGTSGTDTQYF

J gene: TRBJ2-3
V gene: TRBV6-6
CDR3 protein: CASSWFPDTQYF

J gene: TRBJ2-2
V gene: TRBV7-6
CDR3 protein: CASSSWTRGNTGELFF

J gene: TRBJ2-2
V gene: TRBV12-3/TRBV12-4
CDR3 protein: CASSGGPLVTGELFF

J gene: TRBJ2-1
V gene: TRBV28
CDR3 protein: CASSLELAGGLNEQFF

J gene: TRBJ2-7
V gene: TRBV12-3/TRBV12-4
CDR3 protein: CASSQTGGIYEQYF

J gene: TRBJ2-2
V gene: TRBV30
CDR3 protein: CAWSVRQGHGELFF

J gene: TRBJ1-2
V gene: TRBV6-1
CDR3 protein: CASRSGILNGYTF

J gene: TRBJ2-7
V gene: TRBV12-3/TRBV12-4
CDR3 protein: CASSLVSGVGSHF

J gene: TRBJ2-5
V gene: TRBV10-3
CDR3 protein: CAISAQVKEETQYF

J gene: TRBJ2-7
V gene: TRBV7-2
CDR3 protein: CASSLERRSSYEQYF

J gene: TRBJ1-5
V gene: TRBV5-6
CDR3 protein: CASSSQRQGLRPQHF

J gene: TRBJ2-7
V gene: TRBV27
CDR3 protein: CASSPRTGVFYEQYF

J gene: TRBJ2-5
V gene: TRBV20-1
CDR3 protein: CSARLAGGPGTQYF

J gene: TRBJ2-7
V gene: TRBV5-1
CDR3 protein: CASQDGDSSYEQYF

J gene: TRBJ2-7
V gene: TRBV27
CDR3 protein: CASSLGTGGIYEQYF

J gene: TRBJ2-5
V gene: TRBV4-2
CDR3 protein: CPSSYQTGPSQETQYF

J gene: TRBJ2-3
V gene: TRBV18
CDR3 protein: CASSPSSKNNYQYF

J gene: TRBJ2-3
V gene: TRBV20-1
CDR3 protein: CSAPTSGPTDTQYF

J gene: TRBJ2-5
V gene: TRBV20-1
CDR3 protein: CSGSAEQETQYF

J gene: TRBJ1-6
V gene: TRBV12-3/TRBV12-4
CDR3 protein: CASSLKGGQGNSPLHF

J gene: TRBJ2-3
V gene: TRBV19
CDR3 protein: CASSIWGRLPDTQYF

J gene: TRBJ2-7
V gene: TRBV5-1
CDR3 protein: CASSRDRGGSYEQYF

J gene: TRBJ2-3
V gene: TRBV9
CDR3 protein: CASSATSDTQYF

J gene: TRBJ2-7
V gene: TRBV4-2
CDR3 protein: CASSQLAVSYEQYF

J gene: TRBJ1-1
V gene: TRBV19
CDR3 protein: CASSIWQGNTEAFF

J gene: TRBJ2-5
V gene: TRBV7-9
CDR3 protein: CASSLGPGGSWETQYF

J gene: TRBJ1-4
V gene: TRBV7-2
CDR3 protein: CASSLAAAGQGYEKLFF

J gene: TRBJ2-7
V gene: TRBV13
CDR3 protein: CASRPTLSSSSYEQYF

J gene: TRBJ2-4
V gene: TRBV7-3
CDR3 protein: CASSPQSGAGTKNIQYF

J gene: TRBJ2-3
V gene: TRBV12-3/TRBV12-4
CDR3 protein: CASSPGTSDKDTQYF

J gene: TRBJ1-1
V gene: TRBV5-4
CDR3 protein: CASSNTGRDTEAFF

J gene: TRBJ1-2
V gene: TRBV6-6
CDR3 protein: CASGGTGGASGYTF

J gene: TRBJ2-6
V gene: TRBV6-1
CDR3 protein: CASSRTGAGANVLTF